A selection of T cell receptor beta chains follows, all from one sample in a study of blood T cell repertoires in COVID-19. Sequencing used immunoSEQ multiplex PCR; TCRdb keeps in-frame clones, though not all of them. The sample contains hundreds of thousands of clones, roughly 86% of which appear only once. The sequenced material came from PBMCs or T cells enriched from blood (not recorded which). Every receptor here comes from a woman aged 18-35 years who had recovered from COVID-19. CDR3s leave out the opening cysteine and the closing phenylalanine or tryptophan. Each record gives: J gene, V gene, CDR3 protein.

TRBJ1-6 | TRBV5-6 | ASSTDGGIRGSPLH
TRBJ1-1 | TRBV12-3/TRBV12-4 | ASSRTGVRAF
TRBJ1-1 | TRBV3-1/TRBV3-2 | ASSRDSRNTEAF
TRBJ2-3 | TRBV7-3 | ASSLLAGGLWDTQY
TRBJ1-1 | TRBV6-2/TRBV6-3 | ASSRPARGNTEAF
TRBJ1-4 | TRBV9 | ASSVRDRGNEKLF
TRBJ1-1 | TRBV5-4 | ASSSMLTVNTEAF
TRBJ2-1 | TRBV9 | ASSSGNEQF
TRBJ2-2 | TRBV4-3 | ASSQDSVPSLNYNTGELF
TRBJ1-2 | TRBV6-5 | ASSYSTGHRGYT
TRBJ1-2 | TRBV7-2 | ASSPVTGEGYGYT
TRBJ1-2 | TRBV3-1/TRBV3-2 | ASSRHRVNYGYT
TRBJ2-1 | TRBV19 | ASSTRGSSYNEQF
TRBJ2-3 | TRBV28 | ASSGQGATDTQY
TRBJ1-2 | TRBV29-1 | SPVGPRELGNYGYT
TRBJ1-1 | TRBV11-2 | ASSLHSNTEAF
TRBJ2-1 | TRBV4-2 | ASSQEGSGVINYNEQF
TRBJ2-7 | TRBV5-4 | ASSLEQGQLYEQY
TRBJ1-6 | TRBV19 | ASSISFDRNNSPLH
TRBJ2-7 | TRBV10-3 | AISESRGTSGGTYEQY
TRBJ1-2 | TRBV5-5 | ASTLLSHGYT
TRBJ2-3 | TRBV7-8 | ASSPSLTSGGPARTDTQY
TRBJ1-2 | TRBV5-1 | ASSSSPGQLNYGYT
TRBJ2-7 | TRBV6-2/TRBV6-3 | ASSPIPGRPLSEQY
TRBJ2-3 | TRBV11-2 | ASSFSGGNGDTQY
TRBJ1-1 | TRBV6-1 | ASSEALARAGTEAF
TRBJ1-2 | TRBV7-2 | ASSLDSPQDGYT
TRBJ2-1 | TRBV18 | ASSPEGQGVYNEQF
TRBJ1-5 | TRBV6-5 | ASNIQGTDQPQH
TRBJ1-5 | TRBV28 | ASSRLLPSNQPQH
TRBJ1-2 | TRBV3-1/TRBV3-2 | ASSQGHLGGINGYT
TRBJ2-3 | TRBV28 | ASSLPLSGSTDTQY
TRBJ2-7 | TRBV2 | ASSEGLWTGYQPTYEQY